Below, 25 T cell receptor beta chains from the same sample are listed, as sequenced in a study of T-cell reconstitution after alpha-beta-depleted transplantation in children. The TCRbeta library incorporated unique molecular identifiers. TCRdb used MiXCR to reprocess the PCR reads, holding one entry per CDR3 protein. Of a few hundred thousand distinct CDR3 sequences in the sample, 9.7% were seen once. Here the sequenced sample was PBMCs from the stem cell graft donor, taken from the stem cell graft. These receptors all stem from a human donor who donated a stem cell graft to a child with SCID.

This clonotype was observed at least ten times. The chain recombines TRBV20-1 with TRBJ2-3; tentative D call: TRBD2 (5 bases). Between the trimmed V and J ends, which lost 0 bases and 6 bases, there was a span of 10 bases. CDR1 and CDR2 from the germline V gene are DFQATT and SNEGSKA (reference sequence). The length of the CDR3 is 13 residues. The CDR3: CSARDPAADTQYF. In nucleotides, the CDR3 is TGCAGTGCTAGAGACCCAGCGGCTGATACGCAGTATTTT.

V usage is TRBV19 and J usage is TRBJ2-1, with TRBD2 identical over 7 bases. The CDR3 is 15 residues long. The germline CDR1 and CDR2 sequences are LNHDA and SQIVND (reference sequence). The V gene end was trimmed by 4 bases and the J gene end by 4 bases; junction bases not matched to a gene: 7. The CDR3 sequence: CASSTGGSYYNEQFF. The DNA of the CDR3 is TGTGCCAGTAGTACCGGCGGGAGTTATTACAATGAGCAGTTCTTC.

This clonotype was detected ten times or more. The J gene is TRBJ1-2, the V gene TRBV5-1; a weak D match, TRBD1 (6 bases). The CDR3 spans 14 residues. Germline-derived CDR1 and CDR2 are SGHRS and YFSETQ. V gave up 4 bases and J gave up 4 bases, with 14 bases separating them. CDR3 region: CASSNTGPAYGYTF. The CDR3 nucleotides read TGCGCCAGCAGCAACACAGGGCCGGCCTATGGCTACACCTTC.

This clonotype was observed at least ten times. V gene TRBV6-4 combines with J gene TRBJ2-1; 7 bases fit TRBD2. This CDR3 spans 14 amino acids. Losses at the gene ends were 6 bases for V and 6 bases for J; bases not matched to a gene: 8. The V gene's germline CDR1 is MRHNA and CDR2 SNTAGT. CDR3 sequence: CASSDGGGGNEQFF. CDR3 DNA sequence: TGTGCCAGCAGCGACGGTGGGGGGGGCAATGAGCAGTTCTTC.

The J gene is TRBJ2-7, the V gene TRBV12-3 or TRBV12-4; the D gene could be TRBD1 or TRBD2 (6 bases each). The V end was cut by 6 bases, the J end by 5 bases, with 20 bases between. CDR3 size: 15 residues. The CDR3 sequence is CASSATLGGDHEQYF. As DNA, the CDR3 is TGTGCCAGCAGCGCCACTCTGGGGGGCGACCACGAGCAGTACTTC.

In its sample, this clonotype was seen many times. The chain combines TRBV12-3 or TRBV12-4 with TRBJ2-2; 10 bases fit TRBD2. The CDR3 contains 15 residues. V lost 7 bases, J lost 4 bases, and 6 bases stayed unmatched. In DNA form, the CDR3 reads TGTGCCAGCATCCCTAGCGGGGGAGGCACCGGGGAGCTGTTTTTT. Its protein is CASIPSGGGTGELFF.

In its sample, this clonotype was seen many times. This sequence joins TRBV4-2 and TRBJ2-7; 8 nucleotides align to TRBD1. V lost 0 bases, J lost 2 bases, and 6 bases stayed unmatched. Per germline, CDR1 LGHNA and CDR2 YNFKEQ. The CDR3 loop spans 16 amino acids. CDR3 in DNA: TGTGCCAGCAGCCAAGATGTGGGACAGGTCACCTACGAGCAGTACTTC. As protein: CASSQDVGQVTYEQYF.

At least ten counts were recorded for this clonotype. This rearrangement joins TRBV5-1 to TRBJ1-5; TRBD1 aligns across 8 bases. CDR1 and CDR2 from the germline V gene are SGHRS and YFSETQ. This CDR3 is 15 amino acids long. The ends lost 2 bases at V and 4 bases at J; junction bases unmatched: 5. CDR3: CASSFTGTGNQPQHF. The CDR3 DNA sequence: TGCGCCAGCAGCTTTACCGGGACAGGAAATCAGCCCCAGCATTTT.

In this sample, this clonotype turned up many times. The chain carries TRBV10-3 and TRBJ2-3, with 7 bases lining up with TRBD2. CDR1 is ENHRY and CDR2 is SYGVKD in the germline V gene. The length of the CDR3 is 14 residues. Trimming cost V 10 bases and J 5 bases; bases outside gene matches: 12. DNA of the CDR3: TGTGCCACTCGTCCTAGCGGCCCACAAGATACGCAGTATTTT. Protein sequence: CATRPSGPQDTQYF.

This clonotype was seen repeatedly, ten times or more. V gene TRBV13 combines with J gene TRBJ2-5; 7 nucleotides agree with TRBD1. The CDR3 spans 14 residues. Germline loops: CDR1 PRHDT, CDR2 FYEKMQ (reference sequence). Trimming cost V 5 bases and J 5 bases; bases outside gene matches: 8. The CDR3 sequence: CASSVGTVQETQYF. The DNA for the CDR3 is TGTGCCAGCAGCGTCGGGACAGTCCAGGAGACCCAGTACTTC.

This clonotype was seen many times. The chain has TRBV27 and TRBJ1-4; TRBD1 is a possible D gene (6 bases). Germline-derived CDR1 and CDR2 are MNHEY and SMNVEV (reference sequence). Deletions cut 6 bases from V and 8 bases from J, with 19 bases between. There are 15 residues in the CDR3. CDR3 in DNA: TGTGCCAGCAGCCCCGAACAGGGTCTTCGGGAAAAACTGTTTTTT. Translating it yields CASSPEQGLREKLFF.

This clonotype was counted many times. V and J are TRBV15 and TRBJ1-2, with a tentative D call TRBD1 (5 bases). CDR1 LNHNV and CDR2 YYDKDF come from the germline V gene (reference sequence). The CDR3 length is 16 residues. With 1 base removed from V and 3 bases from J, the gap between germline ends came to 15 bases. CDR3 DNA: TGTGCCACCAGCAGAGCGACCAGGGTTCCCTACTATGGCTACACCTTC. Its protein is CATSRATRVPYYGYTF.

This clonotype has just a few counts. This chain links TRBV25-1 with TRBJ2-3; 8 bases agree with TRBD1. Per germline, CDR1 MGHDK and CDR2 SYGVNS. V gave up 10 bases and J gave up 0 bases; unmatched junction bases: 18. This CDR3 has 18 amino acids. CDR3 coding DNA: TGTGCCACCATGGAGGCCAGGGGGCCGGCGGGAAGCACAGATACGCAGTATTTT. It encodes CATMEARGPAGSTDTQYF.

This clonotype was seen many times. V and J are TRBV29-1 and TRBJ1-1; D is possibly TRBD1 (5 bases). This CDR3 spans 14 amino acids. V lost 7 bases, J lost 4 bases, and 19 bases lay in between. Germline CDR1 and CDR2: SQVTM and ANQGSEA. The DNA for the CDR3 is TGCAGCGCCCCAGTAGGAGGGGACGGCACTGAAGCTTTCTTT. Its translation is CSAPVGGDGTEAFF.

This clonotype was observed many times. The chain combines TRBV3-1 with TRBJ1-2; no reliable D call. The V gene's germline CDR1 is LGHDT and CDR2 YNNKEL (reference sequence). This CDR3 contains 13 residues. Trimming left V 5 bases short and J 4 bases short, with 11 bases between. As DNA, the CDR3 is TGTGCCAGCAGCGACATAGCGGGCTATGGCTACACCTTC. It encodes CASSDIAGYGYTF.

This clonotype was detected many times. The rearrangement links TRBV15 to TRBJ1-1; 7 bases match TRBD1. J was trimmed by 0 bases and V by 5 bases; bases with no gene match: 6. The CDR3 has 15 amino acids. CDR1 is LNHNV and CDR2 is YYDKDF in the germline V gene (reference sequence). The CDR3 DNA reads TGTGCCACCAGCCTGGACAGGTCCATGAACACTGAAGCTTTCTTT. Its protein is CATSLDRSMNTEAFF. Combining the CDR3 with reference TRBV15 and TRBJ1-1 gives the whole variable domain DAMVIQNPRYQVTQFGKPVTLSCSQTLNHNVMYWYQQKSSQAPKLLFHYYDKDFNNEADTPDNFQSRRPNTSFCFLDIRSPGLGDTAMYLCATSLDRSMNTEAFFGQGTRLTVV.

There are many counts of this clonotype. The chain combines TRBV18 with TRBJ2-7; tentatively, D is TRBD1 (5 bases). Per germline, CDR1 KGHSH and CDR2 LQKENI. V lost 3 bases and J lost 2, with 11 bases in between. There are 14 residues in the CDR3. CDR3 sequence: CASSPGRKTYEQYF. CDR3 DNA sequence: TGTGCCAGCTCACCGGGGCGGAAAACCTACGAGCAGTACTTC.

The rearrangement joins TRBV20-1 to TRBJ2-1; D possibly uses TRBD1 or TRBD2 (5 bases each). The V end lost 7 bases, the J end lost 5 bases, and 33 bases lay between the germline ends. The CDR3 spans 19 residues. Looked up from germline, CDR1 is DFQATT and CDR2 is SNEGSKA (reference sequence). DNA for the CDR3: TGCAGTGGCCTCGCAGGGTCCTCCGGGGATCTAAGGCGGGACAATGAGCAGTTCTTC. Protein sequence: CSGLAGSSGDLRRDNEQFF.

A remark on this clonotype: This sequence may be a read error, since a much larger clone differs from it by one base. This rearrangement joins TRBV29-1 to TRBJ2-2, with a tentative D call TRBD1 (6 bases). The CDR3 contains 15 residues. CDR1 is SQVTM and CDR2 is ANQGSEA in the germline V gene. V was clipped by 3 bases and J by 5 bases, with 16 bases between them. The CDR3 sequence: CSVDTGCLSTGELFF. In nucleotides, the CDR3 is TGCAGCGTTGACACAGGGTGTCTTTCTACCGGGGAGCTGTTTTTT.

This clonotype was seen many times. V gene TRBV29-1 combines with J gene TRBJ2-2, with D possibly TRBD2 on 6 matching bases. Per germline, CDR1 SQVTM and CDR2 ANQGSEA. The CDR3 extends over 14 amino acids. The V and J ends lost 5 bases and 0 bases respectively, with 10 bases between them. CDR3 sequence reads: CSVPGLTNTGELFF. The CDR3 DNA reads TGCAGCGTTCCGGGACTCACGAACACCGGGGAGCTGTTTTTT.

This clonotype was found many times. The rearrangement joins TRBV11-1 to TRBJ2-7; D is unresolved. With 5 bases removed from V and 7 bases from J, the gap between germline ends came to 18 bases. This CDR3 spans 14 amino acids. From germline, CDR1 is SGHAT and CDR2 FQDESV (reference sequence). The chain's CDR3 is CASSPYSSELEQYF. CDR3 nucleotides: TGTGCCAGCAGCCCTTATAGCTCCGAGCTAGAGCAGTACTTC.

This clonotype appeared many times. The chain carries TRBV5-1 and TRBJ1-1; D not resolved. Trimming pared 4 bases from V and 5 bases from J, leaving 12 bases between. Germline-derived CDR1 and CDR2 are SGHRS and YFSETQ. The CDR3 runs 13 residues. The CDR3 sequence is CASSARVRTEAFF. The CDR3 DNA reads as TGCGCCAGCAGCGCTAGGGTGCGGACTGAAGCTTTCTTT. Complete variable domain (other parts from reference TRBV5-1 and TRBJ1-1): KAGVTQTPRYLIKTRGQQVTLSCSPISGHRSVSWYQQTPGQGLQFLFEYFSETQRNKGNFPGRFSGRQFSNSRSEMNVSTLELGDSALYLCASSARVRTEAFFGQGTRLTVV.

This clonotype was seen many times. CDR3 in DNA: TGTGCCAGCAGTTTATATCCGCATACTACCGGGGAGCTGTTTTTT. Its translation is CASSLYPHTTGELFF. J is TRBJ2-2 and V is TRBV27; D is unclear. The CDR3 sequence is 15 residues long. V lost 1 base to trimming and J lost 5 bases, with 11 bases between them. Looked up from germline, CDR1 is MNHEY and CDR2 is SMNVEV (reference sequence).

This clonotype came up many times. The rearrangement joins TRBV10-3 to TRBJ2-2; D unresolved. Germline V gene sequence: CDR1 ENHRY, CDR2 SYGVKD. The CDR3 runs 16 residues. Trimming removed 0 bases from V and 3 bases from J, with 11 bases in between. The CDR3 DNA sequence: TGTGCCATCAGTGAGTCGGACCCAAGGGACACCGGGGAGCTGTTTTTT. It encodes CAISESDPRDTGELFF.

This clonotype came up many times. J is TRBJ2-3 and V is TRBV7-2, with D unresolved. The germline gives CDR1 SGHTA, CDR2 FQGNSA. The V end was cut by 1 base, the J end by 2 bases, with 7 bases between. The CDR3 is made up of 14 amino acids. DNA for the CDR3: TGTGCCAGCAGCTTAGGTTTGGACACAGATACGCAGTATTTT. Translation: CASSLGLDTDTQYF.